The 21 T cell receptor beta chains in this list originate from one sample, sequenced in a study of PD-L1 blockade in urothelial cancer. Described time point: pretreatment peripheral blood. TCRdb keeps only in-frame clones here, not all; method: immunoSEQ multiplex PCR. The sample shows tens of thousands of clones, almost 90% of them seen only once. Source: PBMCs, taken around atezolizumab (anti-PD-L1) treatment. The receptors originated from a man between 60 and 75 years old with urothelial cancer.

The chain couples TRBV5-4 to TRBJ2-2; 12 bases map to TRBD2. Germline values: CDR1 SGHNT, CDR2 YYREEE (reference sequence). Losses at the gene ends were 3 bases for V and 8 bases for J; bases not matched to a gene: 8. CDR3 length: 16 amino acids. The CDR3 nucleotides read TGTGCCAGCAGCTCCGGACTAGCGGGGTCCAGGGGGGAGCTGTTTTTT. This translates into CASSSGLAGSRGELFF.

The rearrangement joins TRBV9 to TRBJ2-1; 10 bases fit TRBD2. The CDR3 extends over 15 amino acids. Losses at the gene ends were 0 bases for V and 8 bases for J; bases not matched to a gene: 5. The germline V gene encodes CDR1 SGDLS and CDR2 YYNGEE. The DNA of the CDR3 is TGTGCCAGCAGCGTAGAAGCGGGGGGGCCGCATGAGCAGTTCTTC. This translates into CASSVEAGGPHEQFF.

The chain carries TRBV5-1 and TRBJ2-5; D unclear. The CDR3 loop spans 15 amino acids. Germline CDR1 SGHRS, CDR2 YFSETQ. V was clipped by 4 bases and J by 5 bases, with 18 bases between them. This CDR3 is CASSLSSPARETQYF. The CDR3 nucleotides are TGCGCCAGCAGCCTGAGTAGTCCCGCGCGGGAGACCCAGTACTTC.

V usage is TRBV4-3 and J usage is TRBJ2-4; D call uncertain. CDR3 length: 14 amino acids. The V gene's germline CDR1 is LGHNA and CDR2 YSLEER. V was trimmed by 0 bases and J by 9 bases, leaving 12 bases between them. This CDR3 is CASSQDLRQVIQYF. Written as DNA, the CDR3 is TGCGCCAGCAGCCAAGATTTGCGCCAGGTCATTCAGTACTTC.

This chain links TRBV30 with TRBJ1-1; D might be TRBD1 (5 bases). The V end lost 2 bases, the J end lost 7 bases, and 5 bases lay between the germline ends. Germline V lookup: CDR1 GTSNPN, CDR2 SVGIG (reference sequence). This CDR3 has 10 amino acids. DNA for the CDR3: TGTGCCTGGAGTCAGGGTGAAGCTTTCTTT. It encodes CAWSQGEAFF.

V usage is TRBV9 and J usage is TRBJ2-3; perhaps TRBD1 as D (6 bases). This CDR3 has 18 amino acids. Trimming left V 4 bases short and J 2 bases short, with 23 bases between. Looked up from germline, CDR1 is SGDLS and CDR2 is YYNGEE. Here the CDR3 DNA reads TGTGCCAGCAGCTCCCCGGACAGAGACCTGTTTAACACAGATACGCAGTATTTT. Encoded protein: CASSSPDRDLFNTDTQYF.

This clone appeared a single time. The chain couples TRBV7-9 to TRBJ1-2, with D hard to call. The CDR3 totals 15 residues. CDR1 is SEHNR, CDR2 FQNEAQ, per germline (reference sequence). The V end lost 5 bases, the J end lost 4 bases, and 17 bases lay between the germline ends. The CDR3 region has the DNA TGTGCCAGCAGCCCTTCCGATTTGGGAGGCTATGGCTACACCTTC. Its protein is CASSPSDLGGYGYTF.

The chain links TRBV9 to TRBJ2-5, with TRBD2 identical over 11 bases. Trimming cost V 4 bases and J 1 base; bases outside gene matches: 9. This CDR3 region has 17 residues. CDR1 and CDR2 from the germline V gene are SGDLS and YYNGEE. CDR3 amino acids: CASSRGASGGSQETQYF. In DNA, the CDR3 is TGTGCCAGCAGCCGCGGGGCTAGCGGGGGGTCCCAAGAGACCCAGTACTTC.

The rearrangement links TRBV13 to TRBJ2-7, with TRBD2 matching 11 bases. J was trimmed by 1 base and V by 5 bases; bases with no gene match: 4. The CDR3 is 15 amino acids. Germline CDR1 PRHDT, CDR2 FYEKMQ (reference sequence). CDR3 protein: CASSRTSGRSYEQYF. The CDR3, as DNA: TGTGCCAGCAGCCGAACTAGCGGGAGATCCTACGAGCAGTACTTC.

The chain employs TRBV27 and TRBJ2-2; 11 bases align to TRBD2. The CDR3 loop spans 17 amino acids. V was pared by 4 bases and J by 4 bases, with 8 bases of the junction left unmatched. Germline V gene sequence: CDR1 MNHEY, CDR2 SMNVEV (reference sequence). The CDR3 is CASSSGLAEVVTGELFF. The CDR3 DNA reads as TGTGCCAGCAGTTCGGGACTAGCGGAGGTGGTCACCGGGGAGCTGTTTTTT.

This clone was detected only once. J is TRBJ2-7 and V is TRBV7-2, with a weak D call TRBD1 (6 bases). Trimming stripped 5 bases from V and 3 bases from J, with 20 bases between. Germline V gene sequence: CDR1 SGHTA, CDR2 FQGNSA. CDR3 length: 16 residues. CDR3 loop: CASSPRTDARLYEQYF. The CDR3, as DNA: TGTGCCAGCAGCCCCCGGACAGATGCCCGGCTCTACGAGCAGTACTTC.

CDR3 DNA sequence: TGTGCCAGCAGCGTAGGTTTAGGCGGGGAAAAACTGTTTTTT. Its translation is CASSVGLGGEKLFF. The chain recombines TRBV9 with TRBJ1-4; D is uncertain. The germline gives CDR1 SGDLS, CDR2 YYNGEE. CDR3 length: 14 amino acids. Trimming took 0 bases from V and 8 from J, leaving 11 bases between them.

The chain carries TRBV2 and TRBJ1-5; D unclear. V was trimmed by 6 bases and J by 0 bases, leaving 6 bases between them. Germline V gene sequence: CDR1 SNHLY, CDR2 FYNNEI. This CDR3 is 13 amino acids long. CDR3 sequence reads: CASRRDSNQPQHF. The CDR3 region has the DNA TGTGCCAGCAGGAGAGATAGCAATCAGCCCCAGCATTTT.

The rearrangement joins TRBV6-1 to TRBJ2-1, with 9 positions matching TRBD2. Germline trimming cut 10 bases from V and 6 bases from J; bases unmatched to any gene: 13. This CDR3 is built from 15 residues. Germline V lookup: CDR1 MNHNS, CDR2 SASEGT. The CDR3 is CAITRGGGFANEQFF. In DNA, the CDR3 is TGTGCCATCACCCGCGGGGGGGGGTTTGCCAATGAGCAGTTCTTC.

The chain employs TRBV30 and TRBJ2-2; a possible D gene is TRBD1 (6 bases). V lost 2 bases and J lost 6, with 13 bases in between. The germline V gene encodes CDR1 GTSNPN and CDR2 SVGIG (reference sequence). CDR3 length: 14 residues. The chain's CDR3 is CAWSQQGSSGELFF. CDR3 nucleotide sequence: TGTGCCTGGAGTCAACAGGGATCGTCCGGGGAGCTGTTTTTT.

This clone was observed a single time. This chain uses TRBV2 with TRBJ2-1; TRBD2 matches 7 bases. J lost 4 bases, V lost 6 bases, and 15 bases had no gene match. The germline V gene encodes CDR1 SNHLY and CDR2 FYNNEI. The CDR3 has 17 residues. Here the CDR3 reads CASRTSTSAPKYNEQFF. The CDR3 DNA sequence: TGTGCCAGCAGGACCTCTACTAGCGCCCCAAAGTACAATGAGCAGTTCTTC.

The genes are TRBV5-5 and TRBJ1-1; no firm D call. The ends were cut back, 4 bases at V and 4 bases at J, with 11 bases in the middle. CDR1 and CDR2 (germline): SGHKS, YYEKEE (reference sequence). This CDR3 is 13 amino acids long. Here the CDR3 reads CASSPLVRTEAFF. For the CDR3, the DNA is TGTGCCAGCAGCCCTCTCGTTCGCACTGAAGCTTTCTTT.

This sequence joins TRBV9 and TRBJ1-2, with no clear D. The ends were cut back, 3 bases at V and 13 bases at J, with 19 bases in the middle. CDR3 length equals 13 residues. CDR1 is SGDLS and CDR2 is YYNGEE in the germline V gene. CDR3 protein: CASSARLREDLTF. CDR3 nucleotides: TGTGCCAGCAGCGCACGTCTGCGAGAGGATCTCACCTTC.

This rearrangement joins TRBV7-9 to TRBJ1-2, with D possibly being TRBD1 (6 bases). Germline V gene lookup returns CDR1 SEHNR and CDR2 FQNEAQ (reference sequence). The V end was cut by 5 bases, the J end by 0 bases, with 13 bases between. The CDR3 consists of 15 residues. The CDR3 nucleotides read TGTGCCAGCAGCCCACAGACAGGAGCTAACTATGGCTACACCTTC. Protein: CASSPQTGANYGYTF.

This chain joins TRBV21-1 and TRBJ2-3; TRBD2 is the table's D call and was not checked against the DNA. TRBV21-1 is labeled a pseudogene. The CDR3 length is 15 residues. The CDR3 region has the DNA TGTGCCAGCAGCAAGGGGGAGGCCCGCACAGATACGCAGTATTTT. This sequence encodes CASSKGEARTDTQYF.

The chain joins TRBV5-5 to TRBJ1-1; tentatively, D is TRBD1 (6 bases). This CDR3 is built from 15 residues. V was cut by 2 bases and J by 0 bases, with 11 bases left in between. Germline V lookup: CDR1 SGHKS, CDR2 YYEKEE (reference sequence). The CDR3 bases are TGTGCCAGCAGCTTATGGGGGCCAATGAACACTGAAGCTTTCTTT. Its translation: CASSLWGPMNTEAFF.